This record concerns one TCR beta chain sequence. Its antigen remains unknown. CDR1 SGHTA and CDR2 FQGNSA come from the germline V gene. The CDR3 runs to 15 residues. Trimming left V 5 bases short and J 5 bases short, with 18 bases between. The data are from a study of blood T cells in healthy people across ages. Using a J-beta primer mix together with a sample-barcoded 5' primer, a second PCR was run for roughly 6 to 12 cycles. In TCRdb, the 5' RACE reads were re-called with MiXCR into one record per CDR3 protein. The sample yields about 720,000 distinct CDR3 sequences, about 20% seen once. Broader study findings: The percentage of naive T cells correlated strongly with TCR beta diversity. The CMV status of each donor remained undetermined, and this could have confounded shifts in expanded clonotypes.

The V gene is TRBV7-2, the J gene TRBJ1-1; tentative D call: TRBD1 (5 bases). This clonotype was sampled from a man aged 65 to 79 in good health. Sample: blood. CDR3 coding DNA: TGTGCCAGCAGCACCAGGGAGGGGCGGGTAACTGAAGCTTTCTTT. Translating gives CASSTREGRVTEAFF.